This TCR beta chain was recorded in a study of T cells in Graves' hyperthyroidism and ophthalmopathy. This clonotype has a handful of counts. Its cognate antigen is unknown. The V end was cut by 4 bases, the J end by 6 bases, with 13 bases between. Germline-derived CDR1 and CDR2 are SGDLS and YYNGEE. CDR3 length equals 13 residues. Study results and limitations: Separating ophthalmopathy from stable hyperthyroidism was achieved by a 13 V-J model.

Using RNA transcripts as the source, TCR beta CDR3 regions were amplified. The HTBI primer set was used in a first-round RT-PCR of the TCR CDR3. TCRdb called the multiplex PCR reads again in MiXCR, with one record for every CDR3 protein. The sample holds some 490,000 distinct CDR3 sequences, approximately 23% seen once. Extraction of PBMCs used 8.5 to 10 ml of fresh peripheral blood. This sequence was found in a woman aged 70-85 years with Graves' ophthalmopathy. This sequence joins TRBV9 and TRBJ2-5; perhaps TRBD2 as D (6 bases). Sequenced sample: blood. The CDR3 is CASSTRDSKTQYF. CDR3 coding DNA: TGTGCCAGCAGCACCCGGGACTCCAAGACCCAGTACTTC.